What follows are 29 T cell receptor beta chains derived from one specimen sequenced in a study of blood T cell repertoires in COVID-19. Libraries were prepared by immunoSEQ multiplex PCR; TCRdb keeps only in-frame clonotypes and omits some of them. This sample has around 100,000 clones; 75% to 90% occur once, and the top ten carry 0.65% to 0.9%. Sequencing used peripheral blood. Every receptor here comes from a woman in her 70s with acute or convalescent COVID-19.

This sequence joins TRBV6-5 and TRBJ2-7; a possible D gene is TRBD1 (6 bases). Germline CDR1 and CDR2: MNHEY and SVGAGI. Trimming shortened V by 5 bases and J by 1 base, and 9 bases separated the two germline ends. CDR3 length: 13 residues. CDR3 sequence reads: CASSITGSYEQYF. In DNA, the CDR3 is TGTGCCAGCAGTATTACAGGGTCCTACGAGCAGTACTTC.

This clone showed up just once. CDR3 in amino acids: CASSVRLAGGLYNEQFF. Here the CDR3 DNA reads TGCGCCAGCAGCGTCCGACTAGCGGGGGGTCTCTACAATGAGCAGTTCTTC. V and J are TRBV5-1 and TRBJ2-1; 13 bases align to TRBD2. Germline CDR1 SGHRS, CDR2 YFSETQ. This CDR3 is built from 17 residues. V shed 4 bases, J shed 3 bases, and the junction held 7 bases outside the gene matches.

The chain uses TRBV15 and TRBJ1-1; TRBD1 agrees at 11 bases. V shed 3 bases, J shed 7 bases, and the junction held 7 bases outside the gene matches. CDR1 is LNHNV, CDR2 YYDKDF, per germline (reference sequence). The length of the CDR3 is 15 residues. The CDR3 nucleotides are TGTGCCACCAGCAGGGACAGGGGGCTACGTGGTGAAGCTTTCTTT. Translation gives CATSRDRGLRGEAFF.

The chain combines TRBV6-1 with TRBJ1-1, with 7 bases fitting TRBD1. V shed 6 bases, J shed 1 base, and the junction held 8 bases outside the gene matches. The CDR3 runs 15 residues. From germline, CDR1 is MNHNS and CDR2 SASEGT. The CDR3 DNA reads TGTGCCAGCAGACCACAGGGGCCAGGGAACACTGAAGCTTTCTTT. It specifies CASRPQGPGNTEAFF.

The DNA of the CDR3 is TGCGCCAGCAGCCCTTTACAGGGGGTCTCCTACGAGCAGTACTTC. It encodes CASSPLQGVSYEQYF. The chain recombines TRBV5-1 with TRBJ2-7, with 8 positions matching TRBD1. V trimming: 4 bases; J trimming: 0 bases; junction bases outside the gene matches: 6. Germline V gene sequence: CDR1 SGHRS, CDR2 YFSETQ. The CDR3 runs 15 residues.

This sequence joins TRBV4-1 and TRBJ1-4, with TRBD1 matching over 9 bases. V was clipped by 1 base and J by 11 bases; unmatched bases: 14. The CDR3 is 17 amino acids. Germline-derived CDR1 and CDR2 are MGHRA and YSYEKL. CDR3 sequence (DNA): TGCGCCAGCAGCCAAGGTTATAGGGACAGGGTAAAGTGGAAACTGTTTTTT. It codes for CASSQGYRDRVKWKLFF.

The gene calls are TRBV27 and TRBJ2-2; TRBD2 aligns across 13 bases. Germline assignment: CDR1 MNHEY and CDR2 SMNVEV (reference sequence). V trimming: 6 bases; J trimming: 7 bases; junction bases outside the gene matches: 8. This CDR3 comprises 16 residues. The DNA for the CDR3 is TGTGCCAGCAGCCCTACTAGCGGGGGGGCTGTCGGGGAGCTGTTTTTT. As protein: CASSPTSGGAVGELFF.

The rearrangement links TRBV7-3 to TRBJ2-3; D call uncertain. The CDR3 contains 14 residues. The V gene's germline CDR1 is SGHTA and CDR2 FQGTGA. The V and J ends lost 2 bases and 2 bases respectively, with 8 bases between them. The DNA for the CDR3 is TGTGCCAGCAGCTTATTTAGTACCACAGATACGCAGTATTTT. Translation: CASSLFSTTDTQYF.

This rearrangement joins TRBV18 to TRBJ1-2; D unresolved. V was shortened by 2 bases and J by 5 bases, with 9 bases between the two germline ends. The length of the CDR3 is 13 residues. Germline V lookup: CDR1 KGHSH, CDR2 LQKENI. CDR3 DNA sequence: TGTGCCAGCTCACCAGAACAGCAGTATGGCTACACCTTC. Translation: CASSPEQQYGYTF.

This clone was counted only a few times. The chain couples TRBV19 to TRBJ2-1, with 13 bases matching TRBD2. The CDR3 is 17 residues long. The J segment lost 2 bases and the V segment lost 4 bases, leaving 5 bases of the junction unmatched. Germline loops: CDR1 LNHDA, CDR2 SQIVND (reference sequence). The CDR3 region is CASSTWTSGGAYNEQFF. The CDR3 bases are TGTGCCAGTAGTACTTGGACTAGCGGGGGTGCCTACAATGAGCAGTTCTTC.

CDR3: CASSFVQQGARAEAFF. For the CDR3, the DNA is TGTGCCAGCAGCTTCGTCCAACAGGGGGCTAGGGCTGAAGCTTTCTTT. The V and J genes are TRBV7-9 and TRBJ1-1; 9 nucleotides line up with TRBD1. CDR1 is SEHNR and CDR2 is FQNEAQ in the germline V gene (reference sequence). V trimming: 3 bases; J trimming: 6 bases; junction bases outside the gene matches: 11. The CDR3 covers 16 residues.

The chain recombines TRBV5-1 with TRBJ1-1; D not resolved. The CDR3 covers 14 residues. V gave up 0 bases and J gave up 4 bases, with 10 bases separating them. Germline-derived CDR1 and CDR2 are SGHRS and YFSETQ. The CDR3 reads CASSLDPRGTEAFF. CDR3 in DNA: TGCGCCAGCAGCTTGGACCCACGAGGCACTGAAGCTTTCTTT.

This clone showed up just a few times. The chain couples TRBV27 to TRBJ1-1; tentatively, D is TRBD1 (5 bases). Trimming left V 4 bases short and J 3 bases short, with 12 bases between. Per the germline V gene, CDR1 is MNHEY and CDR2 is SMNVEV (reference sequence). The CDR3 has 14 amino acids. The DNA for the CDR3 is TGTGCCAGCAGTTACCGGGGGGATTACACTGAAGCTTTCTTT. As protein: CASSYRGDYTEAFF.

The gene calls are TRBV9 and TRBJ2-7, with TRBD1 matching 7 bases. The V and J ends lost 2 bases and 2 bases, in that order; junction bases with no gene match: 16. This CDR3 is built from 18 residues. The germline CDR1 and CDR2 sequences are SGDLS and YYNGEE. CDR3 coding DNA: TGTGCCAGCAGCGTTCCACGTTACAGGGGAGCCACTACCTACGAGCAGTACTTC. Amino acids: CASSVPRYRGATTYEQYF. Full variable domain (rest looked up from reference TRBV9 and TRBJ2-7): DSGVTQTPKHLITATGQRVTLRCSPRSGDLSVYWYQQSLDQGLQFLIQYYNGEERAKGNILERFSAQQFPDLHSELNLSSLELGDSALYFCASSVPRYRGATTYEQYFGPGTRLTVT.

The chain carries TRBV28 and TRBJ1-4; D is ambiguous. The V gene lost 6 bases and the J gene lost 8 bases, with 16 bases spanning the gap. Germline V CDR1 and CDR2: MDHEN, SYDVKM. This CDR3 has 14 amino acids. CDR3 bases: TGTGCCAGCAGCCCAGGAGGCGCGAGGGAAAAACTGTTTTTT. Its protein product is CASSPGGAREKLFF.

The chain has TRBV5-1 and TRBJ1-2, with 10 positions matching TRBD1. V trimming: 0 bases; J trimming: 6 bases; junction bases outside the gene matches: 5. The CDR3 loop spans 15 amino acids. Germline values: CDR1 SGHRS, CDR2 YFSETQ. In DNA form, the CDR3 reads TGCGCCAGCAGCTTGGCCGGGACAGGGGTAAATGGCTACACCTTC. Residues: CASSLAGTGVNGYTF.

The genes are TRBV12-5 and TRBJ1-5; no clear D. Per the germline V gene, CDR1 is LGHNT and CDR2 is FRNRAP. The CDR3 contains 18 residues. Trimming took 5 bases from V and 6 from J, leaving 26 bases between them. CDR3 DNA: TGTGCTAGTGGTCCCGGCCCCACTCCGCGGAGGGAGAGTCAGCCCCAGCATTTT. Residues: CASGPGPTPRRESQPQHF.

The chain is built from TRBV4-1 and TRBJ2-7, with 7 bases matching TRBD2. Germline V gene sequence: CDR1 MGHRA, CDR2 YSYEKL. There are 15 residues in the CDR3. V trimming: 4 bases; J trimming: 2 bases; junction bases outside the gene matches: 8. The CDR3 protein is CASSLSSGTTYEQYF. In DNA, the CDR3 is TGCGCCAGCAGCCTTTCTAGCGGAACCACCTACGAGCAGTACTTC.

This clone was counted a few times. The CDR3 DNA follows: TGTGCCAGCAGCTTAAGGGGGCGCTTGGTTGGCTACACCTTC. Translating it yields CASSLRGRLVGYTF. The chain links TRBV7-2 to TRBJ1-2, with 7 bases identical to TRBD1. Germline-derived CDR1 and CDR2 are SGHTA and FQGNSA. The junction had 7 bases not matched to a gene; V was cut back by 2 bases and J by 7 bases. The CDR3 sequence is 14 residues long.

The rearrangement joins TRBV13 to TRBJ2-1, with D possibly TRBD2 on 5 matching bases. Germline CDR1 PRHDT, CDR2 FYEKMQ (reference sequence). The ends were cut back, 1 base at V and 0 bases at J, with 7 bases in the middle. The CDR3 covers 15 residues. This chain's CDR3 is CASSLDRGSYNEQFF. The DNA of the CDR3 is TGTGCCAGCAGCTTAGATCGGGGCTCCTACAATGAGCAGTTCTTC.

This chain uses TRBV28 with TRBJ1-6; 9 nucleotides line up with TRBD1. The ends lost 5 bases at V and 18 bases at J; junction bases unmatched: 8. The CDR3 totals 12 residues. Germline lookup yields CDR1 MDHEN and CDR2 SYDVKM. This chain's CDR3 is CASSGDRVSPHF. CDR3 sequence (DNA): TGTGCCAGCAGTGGGGACAGGGTGAGTCCCCACTTT.

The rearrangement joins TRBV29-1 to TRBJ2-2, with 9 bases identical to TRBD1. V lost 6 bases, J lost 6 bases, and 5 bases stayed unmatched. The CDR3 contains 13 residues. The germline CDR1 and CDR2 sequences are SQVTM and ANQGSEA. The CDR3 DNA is TGCAGCGTCGGGACAGGGAAGGCCGGGGAGCTGTTTTTT. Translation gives CSVGTGKAGELFF.

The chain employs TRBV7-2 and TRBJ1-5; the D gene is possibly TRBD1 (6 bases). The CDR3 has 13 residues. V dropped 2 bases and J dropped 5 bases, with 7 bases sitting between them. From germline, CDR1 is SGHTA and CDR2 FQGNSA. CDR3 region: CASSLNRDQPQHF. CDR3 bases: TGTGCCAGCAGCTTAAACAGGGATCAGCCCCAGCATTTT. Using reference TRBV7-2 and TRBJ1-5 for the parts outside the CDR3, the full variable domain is GAGVSQSPSNKVTEKGKDVELRCDPISGHTALYWYRQSLGQGLEFLIYFQGNSAPDKSGLPSDRFSAERTGGSVSTLTIQRTQQEDSAVYLCASSLNRDQPQHFGDGTRLSIL.

CDR3 sequence (DNA): TGCAGCGTTTCTATTACAGGTTTCACCGGGGAGCTGTTTTTT. As protein: CSVSITGFTGELFF. This chain connects TRBV29-1 to TRBJ2-2; possibly TRBD1 for D (5 bases). This CDR3 has 14 amino acids. Germline V lookup: CDR1 SQVTM, CDR2 ANQGSEA. The ends were cut back, 5 bases at V and 4 bases at J, with 14 bases in the middle.

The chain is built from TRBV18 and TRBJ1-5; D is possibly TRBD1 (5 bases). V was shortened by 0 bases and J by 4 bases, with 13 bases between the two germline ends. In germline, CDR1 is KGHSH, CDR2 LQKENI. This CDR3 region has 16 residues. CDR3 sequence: CASSPPSTGGNQPQHF. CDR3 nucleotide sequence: TGTGCCAGCTCACCACCTTCGACGGGGGGGAATCAGCCCCAGCATTTT.

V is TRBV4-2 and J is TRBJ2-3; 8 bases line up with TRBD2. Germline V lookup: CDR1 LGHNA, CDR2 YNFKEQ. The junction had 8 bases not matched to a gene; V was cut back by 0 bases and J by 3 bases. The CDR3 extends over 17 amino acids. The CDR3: CASSQEGASGGTDTQYF. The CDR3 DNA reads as TGTGCCAGCAGCCAAGAGGGGGCCAGCGGGGGAACAGATACGCAGTATTTT.

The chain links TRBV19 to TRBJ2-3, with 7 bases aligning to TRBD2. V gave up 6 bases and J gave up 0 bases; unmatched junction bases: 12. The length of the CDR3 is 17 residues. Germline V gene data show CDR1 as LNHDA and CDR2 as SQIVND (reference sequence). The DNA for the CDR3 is TGTGCCAGTAGCCCTCGGCGCGGGGGAGTGAGCACAGATACGCAGTATTTT. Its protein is CASSPRRGGVSTDTQYF.

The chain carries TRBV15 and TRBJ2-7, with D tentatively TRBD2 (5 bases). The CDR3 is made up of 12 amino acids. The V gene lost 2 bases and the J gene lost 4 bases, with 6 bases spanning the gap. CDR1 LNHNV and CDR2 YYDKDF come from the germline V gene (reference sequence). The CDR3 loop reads CATSRTGYEQYF. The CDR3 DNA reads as TGTGCCACCAGCAGAACGGGGTACGAGCAGTACTTC.

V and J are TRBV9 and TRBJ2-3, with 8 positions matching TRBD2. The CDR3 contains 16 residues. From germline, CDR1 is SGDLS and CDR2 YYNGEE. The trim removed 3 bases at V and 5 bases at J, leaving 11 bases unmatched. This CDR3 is CASSATRGLAGDTQYF. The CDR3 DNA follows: TGTGCCAGCAGCGCCACAAGGGGTCTAGCGGGAGATACGCAGTATTTT.